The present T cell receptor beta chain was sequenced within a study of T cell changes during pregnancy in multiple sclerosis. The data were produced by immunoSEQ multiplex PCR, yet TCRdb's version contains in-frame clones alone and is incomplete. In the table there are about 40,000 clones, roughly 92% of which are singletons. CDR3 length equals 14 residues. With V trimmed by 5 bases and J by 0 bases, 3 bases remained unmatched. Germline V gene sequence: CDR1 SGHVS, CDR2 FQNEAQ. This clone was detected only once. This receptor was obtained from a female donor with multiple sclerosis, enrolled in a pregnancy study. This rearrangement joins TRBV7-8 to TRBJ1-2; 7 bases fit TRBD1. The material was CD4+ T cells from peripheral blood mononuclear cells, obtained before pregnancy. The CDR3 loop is CASSRQGANYGYTF. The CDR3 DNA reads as TGTGCCAGCAGCCGACAGGGTGCTAACTATGGCTACACCTTC.